This TCR beta chain appears in the sequencing data of a study of blood T cell repertoires in COVID-19. Here immunoSEQ multiplex PCR was the method, and the copy in TCRdb shows in-frame clones only, minus some. The table records some 250,000 clones, 70% to 90% of them present only once. CDR1 is MNHEY, CDR2 SVGAGI, per germline. The trim removed 5 bases at V and 4 bases at J, leaving 5 bases unmatched. There are 13 residues in the CDR3. This receptor was obtained from an older woman with active or convalescent COVID-19. The sequencing input was peripheral blood. The rearrangement links TRBV6-5 to TRBJ2-7; 7 bases fit TRBD1. CDR3 loop: CASSRTGLYEQYF. The CDR3 DNA sequence: TGTGCCAGCAGTCGGACAGGATTATACGAGCAGTACTTC.